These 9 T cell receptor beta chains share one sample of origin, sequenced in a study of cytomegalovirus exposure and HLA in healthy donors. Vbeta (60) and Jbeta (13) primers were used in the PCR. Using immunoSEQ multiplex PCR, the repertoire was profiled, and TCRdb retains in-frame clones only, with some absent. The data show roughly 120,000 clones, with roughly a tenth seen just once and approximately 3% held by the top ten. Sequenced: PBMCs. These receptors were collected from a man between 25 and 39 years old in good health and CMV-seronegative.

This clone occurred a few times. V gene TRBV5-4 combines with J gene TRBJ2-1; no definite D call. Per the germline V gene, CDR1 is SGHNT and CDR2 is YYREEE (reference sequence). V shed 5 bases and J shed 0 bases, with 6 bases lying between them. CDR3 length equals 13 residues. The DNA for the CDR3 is TGTGCCAGCAGTCCCTTCTCCTACAATGAGCAGTTCTTC. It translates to CASSPFSYNEQFF.

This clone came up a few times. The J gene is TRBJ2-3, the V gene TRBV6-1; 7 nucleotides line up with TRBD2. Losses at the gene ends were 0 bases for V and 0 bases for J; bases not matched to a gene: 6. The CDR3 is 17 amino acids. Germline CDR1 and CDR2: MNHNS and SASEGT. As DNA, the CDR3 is TGTGCCAGCAGTGAAGCGAGGGCTAGCGGCAGCACAGATACGCAGTATTTT. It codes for CASSEARASGSTDTQYF.

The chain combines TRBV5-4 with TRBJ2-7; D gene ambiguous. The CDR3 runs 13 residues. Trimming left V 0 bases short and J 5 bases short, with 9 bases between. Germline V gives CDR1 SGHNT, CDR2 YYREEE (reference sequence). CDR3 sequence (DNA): TGTGCCAGCAGCTTGGCCGGTATAGACGAGCAGTACTTC. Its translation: CASSLAGIDEQYF.

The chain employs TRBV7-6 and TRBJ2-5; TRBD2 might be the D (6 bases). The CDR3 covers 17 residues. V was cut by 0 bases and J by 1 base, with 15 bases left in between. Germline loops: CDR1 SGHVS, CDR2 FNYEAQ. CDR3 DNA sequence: TGTGCCAGCAGCTTAGCTCAGGGAGGAGTGGGCCAAGAGACCCAGTACTTC. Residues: CASSLAQGGVGQETQYF.

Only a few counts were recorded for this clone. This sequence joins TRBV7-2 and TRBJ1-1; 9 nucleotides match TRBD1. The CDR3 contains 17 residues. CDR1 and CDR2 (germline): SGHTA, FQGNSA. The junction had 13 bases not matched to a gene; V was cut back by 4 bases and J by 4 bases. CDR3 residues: CASSWGQGRDWSTEAFF. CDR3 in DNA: TGTGCCAGCAGCTGGGGACAGGGACGTGATTGGTCCACTGAAGCTTTCTTT.

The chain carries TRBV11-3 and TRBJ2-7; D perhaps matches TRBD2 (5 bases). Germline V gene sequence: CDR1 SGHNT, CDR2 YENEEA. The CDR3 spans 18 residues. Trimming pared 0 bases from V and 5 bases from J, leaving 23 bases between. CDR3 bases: TGTGCCAGCAGCTTAGATCCCCTACGTCTGGCGGGTAGCGACGAGCAGTACTTC. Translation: CASSLDPLRLAGSDEQYF.

The CDR3 is CASRSRTSFFDSYNEQFF. DNA for the CDR3: TGCGCCAGCAGATCCCGGACTAGCTTTTTCGACTCCTACAATGAGCAGTTCTTC. The chain links TRBV5-1 to TRBJ2-1, with TRBD2 matching over 8 bases. Losses at the gene ends were 5 bases for V and 0 bases for J; bases not matched to a gene: 13. Per the germline V gene, CDR1 is SGHRS and CDR2 is YFSETQ. The CDR3 totals 18 residues.

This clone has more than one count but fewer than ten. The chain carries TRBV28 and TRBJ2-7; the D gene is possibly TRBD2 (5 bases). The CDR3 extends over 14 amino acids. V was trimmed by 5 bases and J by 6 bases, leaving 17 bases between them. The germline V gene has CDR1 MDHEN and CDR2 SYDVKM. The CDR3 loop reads CASSRRRAAGEQYF. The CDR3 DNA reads TGTGCCAGCAGTCGGCGGAGAGCTGCGGGCGAGCAGTACTTC. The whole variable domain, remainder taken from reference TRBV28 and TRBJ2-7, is DVKVTQSSRYLVKRTGEKVFLECVQDMDHENMFWYRQDPGLGLRLIYFSYDVKMKEKGDIPEGYSVSREKKERFSLILESASTNQTSMYLCASSRRRAAGEQYFGPGTRLTVT.

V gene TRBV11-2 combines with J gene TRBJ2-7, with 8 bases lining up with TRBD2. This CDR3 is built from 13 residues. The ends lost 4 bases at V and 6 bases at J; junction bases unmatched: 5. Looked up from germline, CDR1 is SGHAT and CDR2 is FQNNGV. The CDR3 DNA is TGTGCCAGCAGCTCCCGGGAGGGGGTCGAGCAGTACTTC. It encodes CASSSREGVEQYF.